One T cell receptor beta chain is described in this entry. What it binds is not known. The entry originates in a study of neoadjuvant anti-PD-1 for oral cavity cancer. Study overall: Non-progressing patients received a fourth nivolumab dose near day 43, then surgery on days 50-56.

Study-wide points: Pretreatment Treg/Th17 ratio correlated inversely with post-treatment tumor clonality. Only three patients per response group were TCR-analyzed; validation needed.

Time point meaning: after neoadjuvant nivolumab, at surgical resection. Analysis of PBMCs was direct, with no culture step. The protocol was immunoSEQ multiplex PCR, while the TCRdb copy is restricted to in-frame clones and leaves out a portion. The table has 55,000 to 80,000 clones, approximately 87% seen once. CDR1 MNHNY and CDR2 SVGAGI come from the germline V gene (reference sequence). The J segment lost 4 bases and the V segment lost 6 bases, leaving 9 bases of the junction unmatched. The CDR3 has 15 residues. The gene calls are TRBV6-6 and TRBJ1-5; 7 bases fit TRBD1. The sequence came from a person aged 35-79 years with oral cavity squamous cell carcinoma. The specimen was PBMCs, collected after nivolumab (anti-PD-1) treatment. The DNA of the CDR3 is TGTGCCAGCAGACCACACAGGGGCCTGAATCAGCCCCAGCATTTT. Protein product: CASRPHRGLNQPQHF.